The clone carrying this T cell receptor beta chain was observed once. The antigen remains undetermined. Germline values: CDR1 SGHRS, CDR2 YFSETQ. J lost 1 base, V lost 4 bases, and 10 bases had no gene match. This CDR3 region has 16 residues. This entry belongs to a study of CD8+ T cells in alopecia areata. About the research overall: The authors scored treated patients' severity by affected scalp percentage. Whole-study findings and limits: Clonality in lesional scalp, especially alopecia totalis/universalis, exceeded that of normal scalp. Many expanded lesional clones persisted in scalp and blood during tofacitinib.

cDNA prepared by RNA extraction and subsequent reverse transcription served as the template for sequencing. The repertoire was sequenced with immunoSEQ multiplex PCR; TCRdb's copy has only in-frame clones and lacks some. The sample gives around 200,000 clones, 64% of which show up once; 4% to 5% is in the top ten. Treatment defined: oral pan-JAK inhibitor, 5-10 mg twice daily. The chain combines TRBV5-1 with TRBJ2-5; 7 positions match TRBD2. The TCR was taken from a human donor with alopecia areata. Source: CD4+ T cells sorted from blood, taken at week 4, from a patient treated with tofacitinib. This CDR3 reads CASSASGAVSQETQYF. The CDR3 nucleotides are TGCGCCAGCAGCGCCAGCGGGGCAGTCTCCCAAGAGACCCAGTACTTC.